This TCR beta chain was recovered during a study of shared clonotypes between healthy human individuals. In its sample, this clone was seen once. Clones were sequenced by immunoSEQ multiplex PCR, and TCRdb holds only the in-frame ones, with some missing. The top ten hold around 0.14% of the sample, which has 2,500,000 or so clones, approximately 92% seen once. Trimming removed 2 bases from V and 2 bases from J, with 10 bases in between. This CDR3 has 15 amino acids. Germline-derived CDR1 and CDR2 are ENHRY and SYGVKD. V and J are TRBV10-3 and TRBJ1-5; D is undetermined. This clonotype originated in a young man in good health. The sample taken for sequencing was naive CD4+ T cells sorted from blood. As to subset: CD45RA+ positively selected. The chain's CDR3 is CAISEADGGNQPQHF. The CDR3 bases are TGTGCCATCAGTGAGGCGGACGGCGGCAATCAGCCCCAGCATTTT.